This passage covers 23 T cell receptor beta chains from one sample sequenced in a study of CD8 T cells in ankylosing spondylitis. From the 5' RACE reads, TCRdb called clonotypes with MiXCR, one entry per CDR3 protein. Among about 130,000 distinct CDR3 sequences, over 7% were seen once, and the ten largest hold approximately 3.4%. The sequenced material came from blood, either unsorted or a sorted T cell fraction (not recorded which). All receptors derive from a male donor with ankylosing spondylitis or in good health (not recorded which).

This clonotype was seen more than once but under ten times. The chain employs TRBV7-2 and TRBJ1-4; D uncertain. From germline, CDR1 is SGHTA and CDR2 FQGNSA. The CDR3 runs 15 residues. Trimming stripped 5 bases from V and 8 bases from J, with 18 bases between. The CDR3 spells CASSPGGWGVEKLFF. CDR3 in DNA: TGTGCCAGCAGCCCCGGCGGGTGGGGTGTGGAAAAACTGTTTTTT.

At least ten counts were recorded for this clonotype. V gene TRBV20-1 combines with J gene TRBJ2-7; D is possibly TRBD1 or TRBD2 (7 bases each). Per the germline V gene, CDR1 is DFQATT and CDR2 is SNEGSKA (reference sequence). CDR3 size: 17 residues. Trimming removed 0 bases at V and 6 bases at J, with 24 bases between. The CDR3 coding sequence is TGCAGTGCTAGAGATTCGGCCCCAGGGGGGGCCAGTCTCGAGCAGTACTTC. Protein: CSARDSAPGGASLEQYF.

Comment on this clonotype: This may come from a read error, since a much larger clone is one base off. The chain combines TRBV3-1 with TRBJ2-1; 13 nucleotides line up with TRBD2. The V gene end was trimmed by 8 bases and the J gene end by 8 bases; junction bases not matched to a gene: 9. The CDR3 runs to 15 residues. The germline gives CDR1 LGHDT, CDR2 YNNKEL (reference sequence). The CDR3 region is CASCRGLAGADEQFF. CDR3 DNA sequence: TGTGCCAGCTGCCGTGGACTAGCGGGAGCGGATGAGCAGTTCTTC.

At least ten counts were recorded for this clonotype. The CDR3 here is CASSHHLAGGLSWETQYF. The CDR3 coding sequence is TGCGCCAGCAGCCACCACCTAGCGGGAGGGCTCTCCTGGGAGACCCAGTACTTC. The chain has TRBV4-3 and TRBJ2-5, with 12 bases identical to TRBD2. The CDR3 consists of 18 residues. The junction had 13 bases not matched to a gene; V was cut back by 3 bases and J by 5 bases. CDR1 is LGHNA and CDR2 is YSLEER in the germline V gene.

This chain links TRBV4-3 with TRBJ2-7; tentatively, D is TRBD2 (5 bases). The CDR3 contains 15 residues. V was pared by 1 base and J by 7 bases, with 17 bases between. Germline CDR1 reads LGHNA; CDR2 reads YSLEER. DNA of the CDR3: TGCGCCAGCAGCCAAGTCGTGGCGGGCACGGGGGAGCAGTACTTC. Translated: CASSQVVAGTGEQYF.

The table lists this clonotype with many counts. The chain couples TRBV9 to TRBJ2-3, with 8 bases lining up with TRBD2. The junction had 6 bases not matched to a gene; V was cut back by 0 bases and J by 6 bases. CDR3 length: 15 amino acids. Looked up from germline, CDR1 is SGDLS and CDR2 is YYNGEE. CDR3 DNA: TGTGCCAGCAGCGTAGACGGGAGGGCCGGCGATACGCAGTATTTT. It yields the protein CASSVDGRAGDTQYF.

This clonotype was observed a handful of times. The V and J genes are TRBV7-9 and TRBJ1-1, with TRBD1 as a possible D gene (5 bases). V was shortened by 5 bases and J by 6 bases, with 10 bases between the two germline ends. The CDR3 sequence is 12 residues long. Germline CDR1 reads SEHNR; CDR2 reads FQNEAQ (reference sequence). DNA of the CDR3: TGTGCCAGCAGCCAAGGGACCGCTGAAGCTTTCTTT. Translated: CASSQGTAEAFF.

Many counts were recorded for this clonotype. CDR3 amino acids: CASSLVGRGPDEQYF. The CDR3, as DNA: TGCGCCAGCAGCTTGGTGGGACGGGGACCCGACGAGCAGTACTTC. The rearrangement uses TRBV5-1 and TRBJ2-7; D possibly uses TRBD1 or TRBD2 (5 bases each). The CDR3 is made up of 15 amino acids. Germline CDR1 and CDR2: SGHRS and YFSETQ. Trimming took 0 bases from V and 5 from J, leaving 15 bases between them.

This clonotype occurred many times. The J gene is TRBJ2-7, the V gene TRBV5-5, with 9 bases lining up with TRBD1. The V and J ends lost 4 bases and 7 bases, in that order; junction bases with no gene match: 12. The CDR3 is 15 residues long. Per the germline V gene, CDR1 is SGHKS and CDR2 is YYEKEE (reference sequence). CDR3 DNA sequence: TGTGCCAGCAGCCCTCGACAGGGGGGCTCTGGGGAGCAGTACTTC. It codes for CASSPRQGGSGEQYF.

This clonotype was seen at least ten times. The chain has TRBV7-2 and TRBJ2-7; the D gene is possibly TRBD1 (6 bases). CDR3 length: 16 residues. Trimming pared 0 bases from V and 2 bases from J, leaving 14 bases between. Germline V gives CDR1 SGHTA, CDR2 FQGNSA. CDR3 nucleotide sequence: TGTGCCAGCAGCTTAGCTGCGACAGGCGCTACCTACGAGCAGTACTTC. This translates into CASSLAATGATYEQYF.

This clonotype was observed many times. The V call is TRBV4-3, the J call TRBJ2-2; D possibly corresponds to TRBD1 (6 bases). The CDR3 extends over 17 amino acids. V shed 0 bases and J shed 4 bases, with 15 bases lying between them. Germline loops: CDR1 LGHNA, CDR2 YSLEER. CDR3 loop: CASSQDTGPWGTGELFF. CDR3 nucleotide sequence: TGCGCCAGCAGCCAAGACACAGGGCCCTGGGGCACCGGGGAGCTGTTTTTT.

CDR3 amino acids: CASSDGRAPYEQYF. CDR3 coding DNA: TGTGCCAGCAGTGACGGGAGGGCTCCCTACGAGCAGTACTTC. V usage is TRBV6-2 or TRBV6-3 and J usage is TRBJ2-7, with 8 bases matching TRBD2. Trimming removed 5 bases from V and 2 bases from J; junction bases left unmatched: 5. CDR1 is MNHEY, CDR2 SVGEGT, per germline. The CDR3 spans 14 residues.

This clonotype was picked up many times. This chain joins TRBV5-1 and TRBJ2-1; D unclear. From germline, CDR1 is SGHRS and CDR2 YFSETQ. Trimming removed 3 bases at V and 0 bases at J, with 10 bases between. The CDR3 covers 15 residues. CDR3 DNA sequence: TGCGCCAGCAGCTCGATACCGGGCTCCTACAATGAGCAGTTCTTC. The encoded protein is CASSSIPGSYNEQFF.

This clonotype was recorded at least ten times. CDR3 sequence: CASSPRTTQYF. In DNA form, the CDR3 reads TGTGCCAGCAGCCCTAGGACGACCCAGTACTTC. The V gene is TRBV7-2, the J gene TRBJ2-5, with no clear D. There are 11 residues in the CDR3. V was cut by 5 bases and J by 7 bases, with 8 bases left in between. CDR1 is SGHTA and CDR2 is FQGNSA in the germline V gene.

This clonotype came up a few times. The chain employs TRBV2 and TRBJ2-1; 7 nucleotides align to TRBD1. The CDR3 loop spans 14 amino acids. Unmatched junction bases numbered 9, after V lost 6 bases and J lost 7 bases. CDR1 is SNHLY, CDR2 FYNNEI, per germline. CDR3 protein: CASRRGQGINEQFF. The CDR3, as DNA: TGTGCCAGCAGGAGGGGGCAGGGCATAAATGAGCAGTTCTTC.

This clonotype was detected many times. The rearrangement uses TRBV28 and TRBJ2-5, with D unresolved. Germline V gene sequence: CDR1 MDHEN, CDR2 SYDVKM. V was trimmed by 5 bases and J by 9 bases, leaving 19 bases between them. This CDR3 has 14 residues. The CDR3 reads CASSPVKILDPQYF. CDR3 nucleotide sequence: TGTGCCAGCAGTCCGGTCAAGATTCTAGATCCCCAGTACTTC.

This clonotype was detected many times. This chain joins TRBV4-3 and TRBJ2-7; D may be TRBD1 (6 bases). CDR1 and CDR2 (germline): LGHNA, YSLEER. CDR3 length: 16 residues. Trimming took off 0 bases at V and 0 bases at J, with 12 bases between the two ends. CDR3 in amino acids: CASSQDGQCISYEQYF. In nucleotides, the CDR3 is TGCGCCAGCAGCCAAGATGGACAGTGCATCTCCTACGAGCAGTACTTC.

This clonotype was seen at least ten times. The genes are TRBV4-3 and TRBJ2-7; no clear D gene. There are 15 residues in the CDR3. The V and J ends lost 0 bases and 2 bases respectively, with 11 bases between them. CDR1 is LGHNA and CDR2 is YSLEER in the germline V gene. The CDR3 is CASSQDAAGTYEQYF. The CDR3 coding sequence is TGCGCCAGCAGCCAAGATGCGGCAGGCACCTACGAGCAGTACTTC.

This clonotype was counted only a few times. The rearrangement joins TRBV12-3 or TRBV12-4 to TRBJ2-5; the D gene is possibly TRBD1 (5 bases). This CDR3 contains 12 residues. With 5 bases removed from V and 5 bases from J, the gap between germline ends came to 9 bases. The CDR3 sequence: CASSRQSETQYF. The DNA of the CDR3 is TGTGCCAGCAGTCGACAGTCGGAGACCCAGTACTTC.

This clonotype was found many times. V is TRBV20-1 and J is TRBJ2-1; tentative D call: TRBD1 (6 bases). The CDR3 runs 14 residues. Germline V gene sequence: CDR1 DFQATT, CDR2 SNEGSKA (reference sequence). Trimming removed 2 bases at V and 5 bases at J, with 13 bases between. CDR3 in DNA: TGCAGTGCTAGAAGACAGGCCATCCACAATGAGCAGTTCTTC. Translated, it gives CSARRQAIHNEQFF.

This clonotype was counted a single time. Germline and junction disagree at one end, which may indicate a read error. The chain combines TRBV7-9 with TRBJ2-2; D may be TRBD1 (5 bases). Germline V gene lookup returns CDR1 SEHNR and CDR2 FQNEAQ (reference sequence). The CDR3 covers 14 residues. The CDR3 nucleotides read TGTGCCAGCAGCTTGACAGCGAACCCCGGGGAGCTGTTTTTT. The encoded protein is CASSLTANPGELFF.

There are a few counts of this clonotype. This chain uses TRBV20-1 with TRBJ1-5; 8 bases align to TRBD1. Trimming removed 3 bases from V and 5 bases from J; junction bases left unmatched: 3. Per the germline V gene, CDR1 is DFQATT and CDR2 is SNEGSKA (reference sequence). CDR3 length equals 13 residues. The CDR3 is CSASGTGDQPQHF. In nucleotides, the CDR3 is TGCAGTGCTAGTGGGACAGGAGATCAGCCCCAGCATTTT.

This clonotype showed up many times. In DNA, the CDR3 is TGCAGTGCAACCCCCAAGGGACTAGATAATTCACCCCTCCACTTT. This encodes CSATPKGLDNSPLHF. The chain combines TRBV20-1 with TRBJ1-6, with D possibly being TRBD1 (5 bases). Germline V CDR1 and CDR2: DFQATT, SNEGSKA (reference sequence). The CDR3 runs 15 residues. Trimming removed 6 bases from V and 5 bases from J, with 17 bases in between.